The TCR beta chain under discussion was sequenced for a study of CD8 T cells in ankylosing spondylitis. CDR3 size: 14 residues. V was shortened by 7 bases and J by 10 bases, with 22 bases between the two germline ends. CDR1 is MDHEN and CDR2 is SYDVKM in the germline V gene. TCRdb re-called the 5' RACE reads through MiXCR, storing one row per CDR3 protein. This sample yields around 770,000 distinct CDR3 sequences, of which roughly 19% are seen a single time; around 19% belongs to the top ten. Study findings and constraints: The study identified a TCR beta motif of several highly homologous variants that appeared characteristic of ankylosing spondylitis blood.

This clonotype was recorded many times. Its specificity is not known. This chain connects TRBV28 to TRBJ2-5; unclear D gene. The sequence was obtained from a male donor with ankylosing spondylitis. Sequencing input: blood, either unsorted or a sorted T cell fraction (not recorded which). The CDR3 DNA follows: TGTGCCAGCACCAACCCCCTCCCCAGATTGGTCCAGTACTTC. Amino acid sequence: CASTNPLPRLVQYF.